A selection of T cell receptor beta chains follows, all from one sample in a study of T-cell reconstitution after alpha-beta-depleted transplantation in children. TCRdb called the PCR reads again in MiXCR, with one record for every CDR3 protein. The data show under 750,000 distinct CDR3 sequences, with about 23% seen just once and over 12% held by the top ten. The specimen comprised PBMCs, mostly from graft donor cells, sampled 360 days after TCRalphabeta/CD19-depleted stem cell transplant. The receptor source for this set is a boy under three years old who had a stem cell transplant for acute myeloid leukemia, so the T cells may come from the graft donor. CDR3s include the opening cysteine and the closing phenylalanine or tryptophan. The D gene is left open where the match is weak. The size field is filled for only some rows; it gives once, few, many or a size class.

TGTGCCATCAGTACTCAAACAGGGGTCGACCAGTTCTTC	CAISTQTGVDQFF	TRBJ2-1	TRBV10-3	many	TRBD1
TGTGCCAGCGCGGGGACAGGGGGATGGCAAGAGACCCAGTACTTC	CASAGTGGWQETQYF	TRBJ2-5	TRBV6-2/TRBV6-3	few	TRBD1
TGTGCCAGCAGTGATTTGGGTAATTCACCCCTCCACTTT	CASSDLGNSPLHF	TRBJ1-6	TRBV2	few	NA
TGCAGTGCTAGAGATCGGCGGGGGAGCTCCTACAATGAGCAGTTCTTC	CSARDRRGSSYNEQFF	TRBJ2-1	TRBV20-1	many	TRBD2
TGTGCCAGCAGGGGAACAGGGGTGAATTCACCCCTCCACTTT	CASRGTGVNSPLHF	TRBJ1-6	TRBV7-9	many	TRBD1
TGTGCCAGCAGCTTTGACGTGAACACTGAAGCTTTCTTT	CASSFDVNTEAFF	TRBJ1-1	TRBV7-2	NA	NA
TGTGCCAGCAGATACGCCGAAAGCCCCACGAATACGCAGTATTTT	CASRYAESPTNTQYF	TRBJ2-3	TRBV7-8	few	NA
TGTGCCAGCAGTTTACCGGGTACTCGAAAGGCTTTCTTT	CASSLPGTRKAFF	TRBJ1-1	TRBV28	NA	NA
TGTGCCAGCAGCCAGGGGGACACGAGAAACTATGGCTACACCTTC	CASSQGDTRNYGYTF	TRBJ1-2	TRBV14	few	NA
TGTGCCAGCAGCCCTCCCGTGCGGGGCCAAGAGACCCAGTACTTC	CASSPPVRGQETQYF	TRBJ2-5	TRBV7-9	NA	NA
TGTGCCAGCAGCAAAAAGACAGGATATAACACCGGGGAGCTGTTTTTT	CASSKKTGYNTGELFF	TRBJ2-2	TRBV21-1	NA	NA
TGTGCCAGCTACCGTGACAGTAACTATGGCTACACCTTC	CASYRDSNYGYTF	TRBJ1-2	TRBV18	NA	NA
TGTGCCAGCTCACCACCGGCGACACTTAACACAGATACGCAGTATTTT	CASSPPATLNTDTQYF	TRBJ2-3	TRBV18	few	NA
TGTGCCAGCTCACGGGACAGGGGAGGGAACACTGAAGCTTTCTTT	CASSRDRGGNTEAFF	TRBJ1-1	TRBV18	NA	TRBD1
TGTGCCAGCAGCCCTATTCCGACAGGGGCCCGCACAGATACGCAGTATTTT	CASSPIPTGARTDTQYF	TRBJ2-3	TRBV12-3/TRBV12-4	many	TRBD1
TGCAGTGCTAGTACCGGGACAGGAGAAGAAAAACTGTTTTTT	CSASTGTGEEKLFF	TRBJ1-4	TRBV20-1	NA	TRBD1
TGTGCCAGCAGCCAGGGGCCCTTCGGGACCCAGTACTTC	CASSQGPFGTQYF	TRBJ2-5	TRBV7-2	NA	NA
TGCGCCAGCAGCCAAGTGCCCCTATCCACAGGGTCCCACTACGAGCAGTACTTC	CASSQVPLSTGSHYEQYF	TRBJ2-7	TRBV4-3	NA	NA
TGTGCCAGCAGCCTTACCGGACAGGGTAGGACCGGGGAGCTGTTTTTT	CASSLTGQGRTGELFF	TRBJ2-2	TRBV27	few	TRBD1
TGCAGTGCTCCGCCCGGGGGGGCAGGGTACCAAGAGACCCAGTACTTC	CSAPPGGAGYQETQYF	TRBJ2-5	TRBV20-1	NA	TRBD2
TGTGCCAGCAGTTTTCGGTCCCAACTTGGGTACAATGAGCAGTTCTTC	CASSFRSQLGYNEQFF	TRBJ2-1	TRBV27	NA	NA
TGTGCCAGCACCCAAAGGGGGGGAAGCTCCTACGAGCAGTACTTC	CASTQRGGSSYEQYF	TRBJ2-7	TRBV3-1	NA	NA
TGTGCCAGCAGCTCGGTGGGGAGAGGTGGCACTGAAGCTTTCTTT	CASSSVGRGGTEAFF	TRBJ1-1	TRBV5-6	few	NA
TGTGCCAGCAGTTTGGGCCCAGCCAAAAACATTCAGTACTTC	CASSLGPAKNIQYF	TRBJ2-4	TRBV12-3/TRBV12-4	many	NA
TGCGCCAGCAGCCGAGCACTTCCAGATACGCAGTATTTT	CASSRALPDTQYF	TRBJ2-3	TRBV4-3	many	NA
TGCGCCAGCAGCCAAGTAGGGCTTCCCTATGGCTACACCTTC	CASSQVGLPYGYTF	TRBJ1-2	TRBV4-3	NA	NA
TGCAGTGCCCCGGGACAGATGAACACTGAAGCTTTCTTT	CSAPGQMNTEAFF	TRBJ1-1	TRBV20-1	NA	TRBD1
TGCAGTGCTGCCGGGACAGGGGGGCCCAAAAACATTCAGTACTTC	CSAAGTGGPKNIQYF	TRBJ2-4	TRBV20-1	NA	TRBD1
TGCAGTGCTAGAGATATCAGGGTGCCTGCTAACACTGAAGCTTTCTTT	CSARDIRVPANTEAFF	TRBJ1-1	TRBV20-1	many	NA
TGTGCCAGCAGCCCTGACGGGGCCCTGGCCAAAAACATTCAGTACTTC	CASSPDGALAKNIQYF	TRBJ2-4	TRBV7-9	NA	NA
TGTGCCAGCAGCTTGAGCGGGGGCAGCGCCTACGAGCAGTACTTC	CASSLSGGSAYEQYF	TRBJ2-7	TRBV5-4	NA	TRBD2
TGTGCCAGCAGTGCAGGGGAATTGGAGCTGTTTTTT	CASSAGELELFF	TRBJ2-2	TRBV28	many	NA
TGCGCCAGCAGCTCGAGACAGGGGTTGAACACTGAAGCTTTCTTT	CASSSRQGLNTEAFF	TRBJ1-1	TRBV5-1	few	TRBD1
TGCAGCGTTGAACACGGGGACACCATATATTTT	CSVEHGDTIYF	TRBJ1-3	TRBV29-1	few	NA
TGCAGTGCGCTACGCGGGGGGGGCTCCTACGAGCAGTACTTC	CSALRGGGSYEQYF	TRBJ2-7	TRBV20-1	few	TRBD2
TGTGCCAGCAGCCACGGACAGGGGTTCGTTATGGAGACCCAGTACTTC	CASSHGQGFVMETQYF	TRBJ2-5	TRBV11-2	NA	TRBD1
TGTGCCATCAGTGAGGCCTCCGGGACAGGGCCCACCTACGAGCAGTACTTC	CAISEASGTGPTYEQYF	TRBJ2-7	TRBV10-3	NA	TRBD1
TGTGCCAGCAGTCGGGACAGGGGTGCCTACAATGAGCAGTTCTTC	CASSRDRGAYNEQFF	TRBJ2-1	TRBV6-1	many	TRBD1
TGTGCCAGCAGGCCCCGACTAGAGCGGGATACGCAGTATTTT	CASRPRLERDTQYF	TRBJ2-3	TRBV6-2/TRBV6-3	many	NA
TGCAGTGCTAAAGAGCCGGGACATCGTAATGGCTACACCTTC	CSAKEPGHRNGYTF	TRBJ1-2	TRBV20-1	few	NA
TGTGCCAGCAGCTTAGCGCGGTATCGAGGGGGATTAACAGATACGCAGTATTTT	CASSLARYRGGLTDTQYF	TRBJ2-3	TRBV7-2	many	NA
TGCAGTGCGCCGGGACTAGCGGGGTCGGGTGAGCAGTTCTTC	CSAPGLAGSGEQFF	TRBJ2-1	TRBV20-1	many	TRBD2
TGTGCCACCAAGGGTGCAGATACGCAGTATTTT	CATKGADTQYF	TRBJ2-3	TRBV10-3	many	NA
TGTGCCAGCAGCTTGTGGGAGGTTGGCAATCAGCCCCAGCATTTT	CASSLWEVGNQPQHF	TRBJ1-5	TRBV5-6	many	NA
TGCGCCAGCAGCCGAGGAGGACCAGGGGCCCAGCCCCAGCATTTT	CASSRGGPGAQPQHF	TRBJ1-5	TRBV4-1	NA	NA
TGTGCCAGCAGCTTAGTCCACATAAGCCTAGCGGGGGCTGGAAGCACAGATACGCAGTATTTT	CASSLVHISLAGAGSTDTQYF	TRBJ2-3	TRBV11-2	many	TRBD2